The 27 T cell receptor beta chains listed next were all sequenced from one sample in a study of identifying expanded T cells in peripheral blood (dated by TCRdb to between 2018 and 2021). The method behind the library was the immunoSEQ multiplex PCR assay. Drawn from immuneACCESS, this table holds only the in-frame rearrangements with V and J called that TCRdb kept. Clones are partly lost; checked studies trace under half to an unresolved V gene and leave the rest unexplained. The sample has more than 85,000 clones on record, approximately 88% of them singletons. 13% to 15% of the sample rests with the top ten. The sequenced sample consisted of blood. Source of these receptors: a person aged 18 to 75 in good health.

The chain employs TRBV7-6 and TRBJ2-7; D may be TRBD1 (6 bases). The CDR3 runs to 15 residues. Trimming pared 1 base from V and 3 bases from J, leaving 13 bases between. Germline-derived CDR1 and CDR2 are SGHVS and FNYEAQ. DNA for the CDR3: TGTGCCAGCAGCTTAGAACAGGGTCCGTACTACGAGCAGTACTTC. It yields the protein CASSLEQGPYYEQYF. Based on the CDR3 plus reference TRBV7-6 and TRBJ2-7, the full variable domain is GAGVSQSPRYKVTKRGQDVALRCDPISGHVSLYWYRQALGQGPEFLTYFNYEAQQDKSGLPNDRFSAERPEGSISTLTIQRTEQRDSAMYRCASSLEQGPYYEQYFGPGTRLTVT.

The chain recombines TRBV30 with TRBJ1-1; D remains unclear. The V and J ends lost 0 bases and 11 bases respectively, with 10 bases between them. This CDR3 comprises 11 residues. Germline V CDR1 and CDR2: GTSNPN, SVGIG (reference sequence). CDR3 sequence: CAWSVSLRAFF. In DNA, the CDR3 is TGTGCCTGGAGTGTGTCTTTAAGGGCTTTCTTT.

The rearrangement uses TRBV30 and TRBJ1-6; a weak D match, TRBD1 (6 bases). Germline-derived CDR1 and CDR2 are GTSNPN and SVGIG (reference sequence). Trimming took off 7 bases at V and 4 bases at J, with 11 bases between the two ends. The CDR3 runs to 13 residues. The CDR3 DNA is TGTGCCTCCCGGGACAATTATAATTCACCCCTCCACTTT. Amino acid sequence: CASRDNYNSPLHF. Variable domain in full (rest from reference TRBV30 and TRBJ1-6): SQTIHQWPATLVQPVGSPLSLECTVEGTSNPNLYWYRQAAGRGLQLLFYSVGIGQISSEVPQNLSASRPQDRQFILSSKKLLLSDSGFYLCASRDNYNSPLHFGNGTRLTVT.

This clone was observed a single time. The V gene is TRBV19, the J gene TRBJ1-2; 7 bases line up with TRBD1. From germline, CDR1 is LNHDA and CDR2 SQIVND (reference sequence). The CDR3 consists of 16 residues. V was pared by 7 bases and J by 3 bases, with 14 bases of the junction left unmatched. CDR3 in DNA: TGTGCCAGTACCAATTCAGGCAGGGACAGATACTATGGCTACACCTTC. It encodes CASTNSGRDRYYGYTF.

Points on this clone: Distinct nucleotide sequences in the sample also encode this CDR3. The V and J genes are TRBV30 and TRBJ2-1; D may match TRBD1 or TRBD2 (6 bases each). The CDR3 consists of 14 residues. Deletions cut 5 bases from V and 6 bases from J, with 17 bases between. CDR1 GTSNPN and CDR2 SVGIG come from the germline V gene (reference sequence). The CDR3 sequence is CAWAPKGGLNEQFF. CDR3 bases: TGTGCCTGGGCCCCGAAGGGGGGACTCAATGAGCAGTTCTTC.

The CDR3 nucleotides are TGTGCCAGCAGCTCGACGCCGACATCAGGAAACACCATATATTTT. Translated, it gives CASSSTPTSGNTIYF. The rearrangement uses TRBV11-2 and TRBJ1-3; D is undetermined. Per germline, CDR1 SGHAT and CDR2 FQNNGV. The CDR3 loop spans 15 amino acids. The V gene lost 4 bases and the J gene lost 4 bases, with 14 bases spanning the gap.

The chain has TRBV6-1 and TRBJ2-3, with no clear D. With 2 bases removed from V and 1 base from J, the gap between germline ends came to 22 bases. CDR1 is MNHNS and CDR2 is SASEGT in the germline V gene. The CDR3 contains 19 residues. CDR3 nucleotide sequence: TGTGCCAGCAGTGAATTAGGAAGCGCGTGGAAGGTGGGCACAGATACGCAGTATTTT. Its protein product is CASSELGSAWKVGTDTQYF.

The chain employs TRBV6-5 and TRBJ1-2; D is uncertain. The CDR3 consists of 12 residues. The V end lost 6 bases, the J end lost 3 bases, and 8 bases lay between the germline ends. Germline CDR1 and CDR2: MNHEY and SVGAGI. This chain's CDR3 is CASSQRYYGYTF. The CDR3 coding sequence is TGTGCCAGCAGCCAACGGTACTATGGCTACACCTTC.

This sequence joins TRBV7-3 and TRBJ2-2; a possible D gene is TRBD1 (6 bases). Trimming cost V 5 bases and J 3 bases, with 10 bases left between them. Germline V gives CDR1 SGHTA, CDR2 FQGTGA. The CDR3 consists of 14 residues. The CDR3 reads CASSPQGHTGELFF. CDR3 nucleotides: TGTGCCAGCAGCCCACAGGGCCACACCGGGGAGCTGTTTTTT.

CDR3 bases: TGTGCCTGGAGTGTACAGGGAGAAGCTTTCTTT. Its translation is CAWSVQGEAFF. The chain is built from TRBV30 and TRBJ1-1; the D gene is possibly TRBD1 (6 bases). This CDR3 comprises 11 residues. Germline CDR1 GTSNPN, CDR2 SVGIG (reference sequence). V gave up 0 bases and J gave up 8 bases, with 7 bases separating them.

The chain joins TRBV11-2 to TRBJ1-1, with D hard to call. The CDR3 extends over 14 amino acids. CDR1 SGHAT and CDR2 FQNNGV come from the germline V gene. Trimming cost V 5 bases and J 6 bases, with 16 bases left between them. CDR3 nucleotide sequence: TGTGCCAGCAGCCGGATCACTACTAGCGCTGAAGCTTTCTTT. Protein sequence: CASSRITTSAEAFF.

DNA for the CDR3: TGTGCCAGCAGCCAAGAGTTGTGGGGCGCTTACACTGAAGCTTTCTTT. Amino acid sequence: CASSQELWGAYTEAFF. The chain has TRBV14 and TRBJ1-1; TRBD1 is a possible D gene (5 bases). The length of the CDR3 is 16 residues. Trimming left V 0 bases short and J 3 bases short, with 14 bases between. CDR1 is SGHDN, CDR2 FVKESK, per germline.

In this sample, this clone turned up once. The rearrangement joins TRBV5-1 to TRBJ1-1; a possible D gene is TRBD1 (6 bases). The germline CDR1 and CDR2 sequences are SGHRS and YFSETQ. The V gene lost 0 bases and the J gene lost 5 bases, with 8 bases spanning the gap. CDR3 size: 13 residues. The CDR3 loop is CASSLVQGTEAFF. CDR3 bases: TGCGCCAGCAGCTTGGTACAGGGAACTGAAGCTTTCTTT.

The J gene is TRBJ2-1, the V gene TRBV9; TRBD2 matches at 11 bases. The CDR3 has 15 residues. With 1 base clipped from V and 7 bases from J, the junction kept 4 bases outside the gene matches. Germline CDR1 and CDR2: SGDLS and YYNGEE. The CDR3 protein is CASSVLTSGRNEQFF. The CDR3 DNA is TGTGCCAGCAGCGTACTTACTAGCGGGAGAAATGAGCAGTTCTTC.

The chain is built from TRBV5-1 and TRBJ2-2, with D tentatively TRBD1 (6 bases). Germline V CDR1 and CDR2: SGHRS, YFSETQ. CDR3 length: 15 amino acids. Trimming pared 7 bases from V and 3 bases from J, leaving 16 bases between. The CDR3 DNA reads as TGCGCCAGCCTCGGGCAGGGGACATACACCGGGGAGCTGTTTTTT. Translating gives CASLGQGTYTGELFF. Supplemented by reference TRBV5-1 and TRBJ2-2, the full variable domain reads KAGVTQTPRYLIKTRGQQVTLSCSPISGHRSVSWYQQTPGQGLQFLFEYFSETQRNKGNFPGRFSGRQFSNSRSEMNVSTLELGDSALYLCASLGQGTYTGELFFGEGSRLTVL.

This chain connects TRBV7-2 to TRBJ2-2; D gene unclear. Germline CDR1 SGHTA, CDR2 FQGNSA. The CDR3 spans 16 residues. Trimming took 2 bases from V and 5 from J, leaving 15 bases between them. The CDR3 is CASSLTGRIVTGELFF. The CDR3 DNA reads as TGTGCCAGCAGCTTAACCGGCCGTATTGTGACCGGGGAGCTGTTTTTT.

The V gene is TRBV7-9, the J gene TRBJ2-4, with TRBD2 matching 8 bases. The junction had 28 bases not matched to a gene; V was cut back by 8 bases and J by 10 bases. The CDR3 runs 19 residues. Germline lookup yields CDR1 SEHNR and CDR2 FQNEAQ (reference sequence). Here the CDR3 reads CASGPSGPRIGGAFWIQYF. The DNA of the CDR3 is TGTGCCAGCGGACCCTCGGGCCCCAGGATCGGGGGGGCCTTTTGGATTCAGTACTTC. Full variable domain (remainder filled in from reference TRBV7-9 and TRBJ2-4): DTGVSQNPRHKITKRGQNVTFRCDPISEHNRLYWYRQTLGQGPEFLTYFQNEAQLEKSRLLSDRFSAERPKGSFSTLEIQRTEQGDSAMYLCASGPSGPRIGGAFWIQYFGAGTRLSVL.

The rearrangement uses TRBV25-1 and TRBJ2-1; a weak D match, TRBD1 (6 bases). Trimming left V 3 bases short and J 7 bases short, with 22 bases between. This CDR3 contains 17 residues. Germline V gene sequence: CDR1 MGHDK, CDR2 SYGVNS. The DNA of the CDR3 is TGTGCCAGCAGTGAGTCAGGGGTTTCGCCTACTCTAAATGAGCAGTTCTTC. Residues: CASSESGVSPTLNEQFF.

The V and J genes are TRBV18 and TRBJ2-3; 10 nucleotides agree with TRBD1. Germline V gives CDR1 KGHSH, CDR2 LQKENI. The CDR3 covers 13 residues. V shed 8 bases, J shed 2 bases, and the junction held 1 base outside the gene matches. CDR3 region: CASGQGDTDTQYF. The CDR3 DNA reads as TGTGCCAGCGGACAGGGGGACACAGATACGCAGTATTTT.

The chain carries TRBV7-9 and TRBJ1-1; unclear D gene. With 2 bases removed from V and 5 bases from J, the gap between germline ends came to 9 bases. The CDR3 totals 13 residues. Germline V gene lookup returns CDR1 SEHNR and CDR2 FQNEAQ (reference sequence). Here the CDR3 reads CASSLSDGTEAFF. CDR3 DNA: TGTGCCAGCAGCTTAAGTGATGGGACTGAAGCTTTCTTT.

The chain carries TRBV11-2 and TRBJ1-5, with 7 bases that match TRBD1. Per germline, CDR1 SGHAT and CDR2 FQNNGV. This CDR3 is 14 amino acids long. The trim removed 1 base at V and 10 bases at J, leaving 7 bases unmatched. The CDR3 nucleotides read TGTGCCAGCAGCTTAGGTCCCAGGACAGGACCCCAGCATTTT. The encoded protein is CASSLGPRTGPQHF.

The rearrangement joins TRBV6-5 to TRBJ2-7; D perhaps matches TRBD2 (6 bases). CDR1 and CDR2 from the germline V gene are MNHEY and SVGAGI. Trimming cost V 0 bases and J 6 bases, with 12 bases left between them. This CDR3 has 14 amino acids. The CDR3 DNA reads TGTGCCAGCAGTTACTCAAAGGCGGGGAGCGAGCAGTACTTC. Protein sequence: CASSYSKAGSEQYF.

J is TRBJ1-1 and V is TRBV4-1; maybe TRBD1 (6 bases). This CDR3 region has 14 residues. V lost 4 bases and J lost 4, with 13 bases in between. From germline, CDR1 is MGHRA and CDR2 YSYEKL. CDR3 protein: CASSLLGGTTEAFF. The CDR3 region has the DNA TGCGCCAGCAGCCTTTTAGGGGGTACCACTGAAGCTTTCTTT.

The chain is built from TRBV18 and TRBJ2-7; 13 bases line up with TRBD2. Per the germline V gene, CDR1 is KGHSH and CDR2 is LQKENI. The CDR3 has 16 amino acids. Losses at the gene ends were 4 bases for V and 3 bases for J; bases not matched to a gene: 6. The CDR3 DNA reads TGTGCCAGCTCACAGATCACTAGCGGGGGGGGCTACGAGCAGTACTTC. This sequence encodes CASSQITSGGGYEQYF.

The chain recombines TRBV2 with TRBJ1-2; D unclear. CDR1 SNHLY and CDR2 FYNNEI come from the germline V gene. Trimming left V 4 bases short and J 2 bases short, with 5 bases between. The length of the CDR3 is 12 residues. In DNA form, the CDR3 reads TGTGCCAGCAGTGCCGTAAACTATGGCTACACCTTC. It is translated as CASSAVNYGYTF.

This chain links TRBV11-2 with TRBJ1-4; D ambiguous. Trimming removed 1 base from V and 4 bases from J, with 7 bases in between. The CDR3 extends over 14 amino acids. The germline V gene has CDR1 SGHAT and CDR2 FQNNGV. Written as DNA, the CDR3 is TGTGCCAGCAGCTTAGGGGGTTTTAATGAAAAACTGTTTTTT. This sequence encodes CASSLGGFNEKLFF.

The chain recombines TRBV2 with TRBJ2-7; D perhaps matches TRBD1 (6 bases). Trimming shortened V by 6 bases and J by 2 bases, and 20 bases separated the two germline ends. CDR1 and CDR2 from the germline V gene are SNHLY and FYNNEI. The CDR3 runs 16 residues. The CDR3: CASSRARAGATYEQYF. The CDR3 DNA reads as TGTGCCAGCAGCCGGGCTCGGGCAGGGGCGACCTACGAGCAGTACTTC.